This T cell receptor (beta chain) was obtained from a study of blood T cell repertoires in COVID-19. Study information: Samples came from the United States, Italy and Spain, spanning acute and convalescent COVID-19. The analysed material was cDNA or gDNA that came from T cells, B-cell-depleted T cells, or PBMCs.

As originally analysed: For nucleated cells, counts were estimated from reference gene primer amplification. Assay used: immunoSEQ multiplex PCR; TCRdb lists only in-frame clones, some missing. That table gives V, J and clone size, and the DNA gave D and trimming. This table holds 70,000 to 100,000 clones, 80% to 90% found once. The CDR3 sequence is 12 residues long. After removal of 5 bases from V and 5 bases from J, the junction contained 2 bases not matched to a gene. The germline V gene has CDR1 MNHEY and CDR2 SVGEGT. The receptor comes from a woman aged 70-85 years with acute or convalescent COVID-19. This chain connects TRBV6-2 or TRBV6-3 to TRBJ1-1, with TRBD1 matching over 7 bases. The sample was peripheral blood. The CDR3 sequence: CASSVDRTEAFF. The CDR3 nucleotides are TGTGCCAGCAGTGTGGACAGGACTGAAGCTTTCTTT.